The 17 T cell receptor beta chains below come from one sample, sequenced in a study of early T cells in non-severe SARS-CoV-2 infection. Using its own MiXCR run on the 5' RACE reads, TCRdb lists one record per CDR3 protein. The repertoire consists of tens of thousands of distinct CDR3 sequences, with about 13% occurring once and the leading ten covering 1.1%. Sequencing was performed on whole blood. These receptors were obtained from an adult who was a healthcare worker with PCR-confirmed SARS-CoV-2 infection or an uninfected control (not recorded which).

The J gene is TRBJ1-5, the V gene TRBV6-1; no clear D gene. The CDR3 spans 18 residues. Germline V gene data show CDR1 as MNHNS and CDR2 as SASEGT. Deletions cut 5 bases from V and 0 bases from J, with 20 bases between. Written as DNA, the CDR3 is TGTGCCAGCAGTAACGGCGAACAGAGGGTCTATAGCAATCAGCCCCAGCATTTT. Protein product: CASSNGEQRVYSNQPQHF.

At least ten counts were recorded for this clonotype. This chain connects TRBV6-2 or TRBV6-3 to TRBJ1-1; D is unclear. The germline V gene encodes CDR1 MNHEY and CDR2 SVGEGT. This CDR3 contains 12 residues. Trimming pared 2 bases from V and 3 bases from J, leaving 4 bases between. The CDR3 nucleotides are TGTGCCAGCAGTTACCCGGACACTGAAGCTTTCTTT. It translates to CASSYPDTEAFF.

The chain couples TRBV14 to TRBJ2-7; no firm D call. The CDR3 is 13 residues long. Germline CDR1 and CDR2: SGHDN and FVKESK. V lost 0 bases to trimming and J lost 3 bases, with 6 bases between them. CDR3: CASSQDRIYEQYF. Here the CDR3 DNA reads TGTGCCAGCAGCCAAGACAGGATCTACGAGCAGTACTTC.

Ten or more counts support this clonotype. The genes are TRBV28 and TRBJ1-2, with D maybe TRBD1 (5 bases). CDR1 and CDR2 from the germline V gene are MDHEN and SYDVKM. This CDR3 spans 15 amino acids. Trimming cost V 3 bases and J 6 bases, with 17 bases left between them. The CDR3 loop is CASSFPGVDNDGYTF. In DNA, the CDR3 is TGTGCCAGCAGTTTCCCCGGAGTGGACAATGATGGCTACACCTTC.

This chain uses TRBV12-3 or TRBV12-4 with TRBJ1-5; D might be TRBD1 (5 bases). CDR3 length: 17 residues. Between the trimmed V and J ends, which lost 1 base and 0 bases, there was a span of 13 bases. Here the CDR3 reads CASSLGGGTHSNQPQHF. Here the CDR3 DNA reads TGTGCCAGCAGTTTAGGGGGAGGGACCCATAGCAATCAGCCCCAGCATTTT.

This clonotype was picked up many times. The CDR3 nucleotides read TGTGCCAGCAGTCATCTTACGTTAGGGGGCGGATACACTGAAGCTTTCTTT. Translated: CASSHLTLGGGYTEAFF. The chain has TRBV27 and TRBJ1-1; 7 bases match TRBD1. J gave up 3 bases and V 5 bases, and 15 bases lay outside the gene matches. This CDR3 comprises 17 residues. The germline V gene has CDR1 MNHEY and CDR2 SMNVEV (reference sequence).

This clonotype appeared a few times. The chain carries TRBV19 and TRBJ1-5; a possible D gene is TRBD1 (6 bases). The germline CDR1 and CDR2 sequences are LNHDA and SQIVND (reference sequence). Trimming cost V 4 bases and J 7 bases, with 11 bases left between them. There are 13 residues in the CDR3. CDR3 amino acids: CASSSQGIQPQHF. The CDR3 DNA sequence: TGTGCCAGTAGTAGTCAGGGGATCCAGCCCCAGCATTTT. Variable domain in full (rest from reference TRBV19 and TRBJ1-5): DGGITQSPKYLFRKEGQNVTLSCEQNLNHDAMYWYRQDPGQGLRLIYYSQIVNDFQKGDIAEGYSVSREKKESFPLTVTSAQKNPTAFYLCASSSQGIQPQHFGDGTRLSIL.

The chain recombines TRBV11-2 with TRBJ2-1; D gene ambiguous. The CDR3 is 15 residues long. Germline loops: CDR1 SGHAT, CDR2 FQNNGV. V was pared by 0 bases and J by 8 bases, with 14 bases between. CDR3 in DNA: TGTGCCAGCAGCTTAGATGGAGCCCCTGGGTATGAGCAGTTCTTC. The encoded protein is CASSLDGAPGYEQFF.

This clonotype has a count of ten or more. V is TRBV5-1 and J is TRBJ2-5; 8 nucleotides line up with TRBD1. CDR3 length: 16 residues. Germline V gives CDR1 SGHRS, CDR2 YFSETQ. V trimming: 1 base; J trimming: 1 base; junction bases outside the gene matches: 6. As DNA, the CDR3 is TGCGCCAGCAGCTTGATTGGACAGGGCCCCCAAGAGACCCAGTACTTC. Translated: CASSLIGQGPQETQYF.

This clonotype has more than one count but fewer than ten. This chain joins TRBV7-9 and TRBJ2-1; D is ambiguous. Trimming removed 5 bases at V and 2 bases at J, with 13 bases between. Germline loops: CDR1 SEHNR, CDR2 FQNEAQ (reference sequence). The length of the CDR3 is 15 residues. The chain's CDR3 is CASSPPSSPYNEQFF. In nucleotides, the CDR3 is TGTGCCAGCAGCCCCCCATCATCCCCCTACAATGAGCAGTTCTTC.

This clonotype was seen repeatedly, ten times or more. The rearrangement links TRBV20-1 to TRBJ2-1; 9 positions agree with TRBD2. Germline-derived CDR1 and CDR2 are DFQATT and SNEGSKA (reference sequence). V dropped 1 base and J dropped 10; count of bases not matched to a gene: 11. This CDR3 comprises 15 residues. The CDR3 sequence is CSARVGSGGIGEQFF. DNA of the CDR3: TGCAGTGCTAGAGTAGGTAGCGGGGGCATCGGAGAGCAGTTCTTC.

This clonotype has ten or more counts. V usage is TRBV28 and J usage is TRBJ2-1, with TRBD2 matching 8 bases. The CDR3 length is 16 residues. Germline CDR1 reads MDHEN; CDR2 reads SYDVKM. V lost 4 bases and J lost 6; bases outside the gene matches: 11. The CDR3 protein is CASSSVSGTSINEQFF. DNA for the CDR3: TGTGCCAGCAGTTCCGTATCCGGGACTAGTATCAATGAGCAGTTCTTC.

This sequence joins TRBV7-8 and TRBJ2-3, with D perhaps TRBD1 (6 bases). The germline gives CDR1 SGHVS, CDR2 FQNEAQ. V lost 5 bases, J lost 2 bases, and 14 bases lay in between. This CDR3 has 15 residues. CDR3 sequence reads: CASSRTVFSTDTQYF. CDR3 bases: TGTGCCAGCAGCCGGACAGTCTTTTCCACAGATACGCAGTATTTT. Based on the CDR3 plus reference TRBV7-8 and TRBJ2-3, the full variable domain is GAGVSQSPRYKVAKRGQDVALRCDPISGHVSLFWYQQALGQGPEFLTYFQNEAQLDKSGLPSDRFFAERPEGSVSTLKIQRTQQEDSAVYLCASSRTVFSTDTQYFGPGTRLTVL.

V is TRBV9 and J is TRBJ2-7; TRBD1 might be the D (5 bases). With 0 bases removed from V and 3 bases from J, the gap between germline ends came to 7 bases. The length of the CDR3 is 13 residues. Per germline, CDR1 SGDLS and CDR2 YYNGEE. The CDR3, as DNA: TGTGCCAGCAGCGTAGCGGACAACTACGAGCAGTACTTC. It specifies CASSVADNYEQYF.

This clonotype has ten or more counts. The chain is built from TRBV7-9 and TRBJ1-1; D unresolved. CDR1 is SEHNR and CDR2 is FQNEAQ in the germline V gene (reference sequence). The CDR3 extends over 12 amino acids. Trimming shortened V by 5 bases and J by 3 bases, and 7 bases separated the two germline ends. In DNA, the CDR3 is TGTGCCAGCAGCCAATCTGACACTGAAGCTTTCTTT. Amino acid sequence: CASSQSDTEAFF.

This sequence joins TRBV7-9 and TRBJ1-4; no firm D call. The CDR3 length is 15 residues. Trimming took off 2 bases at V and 8 bases at J, with 15 bases between the two ends. The V gene's germline CDR1 is SEHNR and CDR2 FQNEAQ (reference sequence). The CDR3 loop reads CASSLSSREGEKLFF. The CDR3 nucleotides are TGTGCCAGCAGCTTATCCTCTAGAGAAGGAGAAAAACTGTTTTTT.

This clonotype was counted between two and nine times. The chain uses TRBV27 and TRBJ2-7, with D perhaps matching TRBD1 (6 bases). Trimming removed 7 bases at V and 3 bases at J, with 22 bases between. Germline V lookup: CDR1 MNHEY, CDR2 SMNVEV (reference sequence). The CDR3 is 16 amino acids. This CDR3 reads CASTHVRGRGRYEQYF. As DNA, the CDR3 is TGTGCCAGCACCCACGTGAGGGGCAGGGGCCGCTACGAGCAGTACTTC.